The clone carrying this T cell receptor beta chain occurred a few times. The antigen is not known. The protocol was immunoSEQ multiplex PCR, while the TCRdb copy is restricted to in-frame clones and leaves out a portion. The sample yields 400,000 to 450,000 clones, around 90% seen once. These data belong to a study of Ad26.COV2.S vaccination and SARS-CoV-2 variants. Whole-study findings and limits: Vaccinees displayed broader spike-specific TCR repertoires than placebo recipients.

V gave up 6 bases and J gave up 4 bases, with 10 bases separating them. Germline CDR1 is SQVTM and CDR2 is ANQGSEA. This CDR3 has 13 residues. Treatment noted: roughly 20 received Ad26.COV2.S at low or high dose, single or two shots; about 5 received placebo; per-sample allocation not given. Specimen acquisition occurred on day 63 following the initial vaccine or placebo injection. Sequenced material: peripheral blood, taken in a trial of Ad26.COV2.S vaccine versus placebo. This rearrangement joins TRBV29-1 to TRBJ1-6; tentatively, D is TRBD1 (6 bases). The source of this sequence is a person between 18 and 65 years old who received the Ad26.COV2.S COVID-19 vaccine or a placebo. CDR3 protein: CSVATGYNSPLHF. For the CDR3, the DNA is TGCAGCGTGGCGACAGGTTATAATTCACCCCTCCACTTT.